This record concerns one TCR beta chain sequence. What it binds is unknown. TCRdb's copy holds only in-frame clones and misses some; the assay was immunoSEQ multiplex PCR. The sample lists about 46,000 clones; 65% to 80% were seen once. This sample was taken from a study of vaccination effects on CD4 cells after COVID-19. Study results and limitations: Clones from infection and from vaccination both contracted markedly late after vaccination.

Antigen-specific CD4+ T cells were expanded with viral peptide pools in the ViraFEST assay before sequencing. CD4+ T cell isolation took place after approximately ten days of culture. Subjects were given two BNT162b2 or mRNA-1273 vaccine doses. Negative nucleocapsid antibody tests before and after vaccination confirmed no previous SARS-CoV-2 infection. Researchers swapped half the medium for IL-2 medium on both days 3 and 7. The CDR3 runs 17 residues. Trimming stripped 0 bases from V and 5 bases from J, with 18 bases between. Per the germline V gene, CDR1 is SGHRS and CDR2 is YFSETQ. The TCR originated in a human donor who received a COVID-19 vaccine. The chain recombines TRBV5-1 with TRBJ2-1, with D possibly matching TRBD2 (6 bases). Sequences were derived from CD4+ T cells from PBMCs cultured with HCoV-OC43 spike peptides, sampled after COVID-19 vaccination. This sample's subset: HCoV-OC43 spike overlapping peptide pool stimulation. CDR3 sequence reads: CASSLGTTSLRNNEQFF. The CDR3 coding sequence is TGCGCCAGCAGCTTGGGGACTACTAGCTTACGAAACAATGAGCAGTTCTTC.